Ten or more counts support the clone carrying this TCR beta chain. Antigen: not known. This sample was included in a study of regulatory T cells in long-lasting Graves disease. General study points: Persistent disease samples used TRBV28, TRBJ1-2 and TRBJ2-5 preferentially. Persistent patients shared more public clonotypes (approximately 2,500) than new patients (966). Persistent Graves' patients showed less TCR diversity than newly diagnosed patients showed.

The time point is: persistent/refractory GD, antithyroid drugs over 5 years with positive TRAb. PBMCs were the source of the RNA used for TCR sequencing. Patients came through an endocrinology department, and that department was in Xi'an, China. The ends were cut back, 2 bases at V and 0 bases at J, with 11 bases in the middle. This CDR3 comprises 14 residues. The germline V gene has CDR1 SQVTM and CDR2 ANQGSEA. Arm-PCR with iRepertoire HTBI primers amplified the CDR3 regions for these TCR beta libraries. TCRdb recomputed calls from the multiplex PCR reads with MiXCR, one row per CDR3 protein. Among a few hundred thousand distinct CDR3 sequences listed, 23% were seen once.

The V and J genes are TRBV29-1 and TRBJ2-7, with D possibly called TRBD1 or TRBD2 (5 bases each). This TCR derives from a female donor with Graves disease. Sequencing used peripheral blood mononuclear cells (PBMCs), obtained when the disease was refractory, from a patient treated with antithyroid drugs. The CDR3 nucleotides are TGCAGCGTTGAACCGGCAGGGAGCTCCTACGAGCAGTACTTC. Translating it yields CSVEPAGSSYEQYF.